The entry below gives a single TCR beta chain sequence along with its context. What it binds is unknown. With 2 bases removed from V and 1 base from J, the gap between germline ends came to 6 bases. The CDR3 consists of 13 residues. CDR1 GTSNPN and CDR2 SVGIG come from the germline V gene (reference sequence). Profiled with immunoSEQ multiplex PCR; TCRdb holds only in-frame clones, not every one. The sample yields under 75,000 clones, about 90% seen once. The source of the sample is a study of T cell responses to AZD1222 COVID-19 vaccine. Whole-study findings and limits: Repertoire sampling happened only post peak T cell response. At baseline, seropositivity was found in only a handful of AZD1222 recipients. Along spike, vaccine-associated CD4 TCRs were found throughout, with dominance at 160-218 and 743-854. The sample set comprised mostly white British donors with more females, and clonal diversity was possibly underestimated.

The clonotype was recovered from an adult in good health. V and J are TRBV30 and TRBJ2-4, with D tentatively TRBD1 (6 bases). The source material was peripheral blood, sampled on day 0 of AZD1222 vaccination. The CDR3 is CAWSTGAKNIQYF. Here the CDR3 DNA reads TGTGCCTGGAGTACAGGGGCCAAAAACATTCAGTACTTC.